This TCR beta chain came from a study of OX40 agonist ivuxolimab in advanced cancers. Study-level background: Intravenous ivuxolimab was administered to patients every 2 weeks at 0.01 to 10 mg/kg. Partial responses were achieved by three patients, one with hepatocellular carcinoma and two with cutaneous melanoma. Whole-study findings and limits: It was not determined which antigens were specifically recognized by the peripheral T cells that had undergone clonal expansion.

Assay used: immunoSEQ multiplex PCR; TCRdb lists only in-frame clones, some missing. This table holds 81,000 or so clones, more than 85% found once. A history of autoimmune disease or systemic immunosuppression excluded patients. In the case of this clone: Its antigen is as yet unknown.

CDR3 length equals 16 residues. The germline V and J ends were trimmed by 6 bases and 5 bases, with 25 bases remaining between them. The germline gives CDR1 SQVTM, CDR2 ANQGSEA. V and J are TRBV29-1 and TRBJ1-2; D gene unclear. This clonotype was obtained from an adult with an advanced solid tumor such as melanoma, head and neck, liver or kidney cancer. Sequencing was performed on CD4+ or CD8+ T cells sorted from blood, taken in a trial of the OX40 agonist ivuxolimab. CDR3: CSVVPSGARALYGYTF. Here the CDR3 DNA reads TGCAGCGTGGTACCTTCCGGCGCTCGTGCCCTTTATGGCTACACCTTC.